This T cell receptor beta chain was sequenced during a study of cytomegalovirus exposure and HLA in healthy donors. About the study: Per a later analysis, the approximately 600 first-cohort and 95 to 150 validation repertoires shared one platform.

Trimming cost V 0 bases and J 2 bases, with 10 bases left between them. The length of the CDR3 is 16 residues. Germline assignment: CDR1 LGHNA and CDR2 YSLEER. General study results and limits: A subsequent analysis found that TCR clusters from the first cohort also tended to co-occur in the 90 to 150 validation repertoires, with 90% to 95% of cluster scores above 0. The classifier reportedly diagnosed cytomegalovirus status with high specificity and sensitivity. Around 160 TCR beta chains were listed as cytomegalovirus-associated.

Clones were sequenced by immunoSEQ multiplex PCR, and TCRdb holds only the in-frame ones, with some missing. The table records a few hundred thousand clones, 80% to 90% of them present only once. A note on this clone: Its target is not known.

The clonotype comes from a woman in her late teens or twenties in good health and CMV-seronegative. The specimen was PBMCs. V usage is TRBV4-3 and J usage is TRBJ2-2; D unresolved. The CDR3 DNA reads as TGCGCCAGCAGCCAAGATCAGTTTTACAACACCGGGGAGCTGTTTTTT. It translates to CASSQDQFYNTGELFF.